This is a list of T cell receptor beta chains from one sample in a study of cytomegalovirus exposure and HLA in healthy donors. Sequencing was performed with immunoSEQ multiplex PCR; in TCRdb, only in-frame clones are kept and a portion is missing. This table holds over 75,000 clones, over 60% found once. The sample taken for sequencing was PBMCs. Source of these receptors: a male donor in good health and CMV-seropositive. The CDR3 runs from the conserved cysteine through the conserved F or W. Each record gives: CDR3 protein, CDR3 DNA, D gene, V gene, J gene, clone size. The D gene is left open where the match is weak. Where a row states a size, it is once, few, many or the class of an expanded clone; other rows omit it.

CDR3aa: CASSGYNSGGANYGYTF
CDR3nt: TGTGCCAGCAGTGGCTACAATTCAGGGGGTGCTAACTATGGCTACACCTTC
d_gene: TRBD1
v_gene: TRBV25-1
j_gene: TRBJ1-2
abundance: NA

CDR3aa: CASSAPLQGRSNYGYTF
CDR3nt: TGTGCCAGCAGCGCCCCCTTACAGGGCCGGTCTAACTATGGCTACACCTTC
d_gene: NA
v_gene: TRBV9
j_gene: TRBJ1-2
abundance: NA

CDR3aa: CASSPLPDSRTEAFF
CDR3nt: TGTGCCAGCAGTCCACTCCCAGACTCAAGGACTGAAGCTTTCTTT
d_gene: NA
v_gene: TRBV27
j_gene: TRBJ1-1
abundance: NA

CDR3aa: CASSERGQGAEYF
CDR3nt: TGTGCCAGCAGTGAGAGGGGACAGGGGGCAGAGTACTTC
d_gene: TRBD1
v_gene: TRBV25-1
j_gene: TRBJ2-7
abundance: NA

CDR3aa: CASSIGAGSPYYNEQFF
CDR3nt: TGTGCCAGTAGTATAGGCGCGGGGAGCCCTTACTACAATGAGCAGTTCTTC
d_gene: NA
v_gene: TRBV19
j_gene: TRBJ2-1
abundance: few

CDR3aa: CASSPPLAGAQETQYF
CDR3nt: TGTGCCAGCAGCCCCCCACTAGCAGGCGCGCAAGAGACCCAGTACTTC
d_gene: NA
v_gene: TRBV5-4
j_gene: TRBJ2-5
abundance: NA

CDR3aa: CASSLYRNYGYTF
CDR3nt: TGTGCCAGCTCACTCTACCGGAACTATGGCTACACCTTC
d_gene: NA
v_gene: TRBV6-1
j_gene: TRBJ1-2
abundance: NA

CDR3aa: CARSLEDQGSTYGYTF
CDR3nt: TGTGCCAGAAGCTTGGAGGACCAGGGATCGACCTATGGCTACACCTTC
d_gene: NA
v_gene: TRBV5-3
j_gene: TRBJ1-2
abundance: once

CDR3aa: CAISGGRGNTEAFF
CDR3nt: TGTGCCATCAGTGGTGGCAGGGGAAACACTGAAGCTTTCTTT
d_gene: NA
v_gene: TRBV10-3
j_gene: TRBJ1-1
abundance: NA

CDR3aa: CASRLTGGNQPQHF
CDR3nt: TGCGCCAGCAGACTGACAGGGGGTAATCAGCCCCAGCATTTT
d_gene: TRBD1
v_gene: TRBV5-1
j_gene: TRBJ1-5
abundance: NA

CDR3aa: CASSLLQTNYGYTF
CDR3nt: TGTGCCAGCAGTTTATTGCAGACTAACTATGGCTACACCTTC
d_gene: NA
v_gene: TRBV28
j_gene: TRBJ1-2
abundance: NA

CDR3aa: CASSEVFGREPFF
CDR3nt: TGTGCCAGCAGTGAAGTATTCGGCAGGGAACCTTTCTTC
d_gene: NA
v_gene: TRBV6-1
j_gene: TRBJ2-1
abundance: NA

CDR3aa: CASSRWGTGGQETQYF
CDR3nt: TGTGCCAGCAGCCGCTGGGGGACAGGGGGGCAAGAGACCCAGTACTTC
d_gene: TRBD1
v_gene: TRBV27
j_gene: TRBJ2-5
abundance: NA

CDR3aa: CASSSDREGYEQYF
CDR3nt: TGTGCCAGCAGCTCGGACAGGGAGGGCTACGAGCAGTACTTC
d_gene: NA
v_gene: TRBV5-4
j_gene: TRBJ2-7
abundance: NA

CDR3aa: CSGAGSSNYGYTF
CDR3nt: TGCAGCGGGGCGGGCAGCTCTAACTATGGCTACACCTTC
d_gene: NA
v_gene: TRBV29-1
j_gene: TRBJ1-2
abundance: NA

CDR3aa: CASSFGENSNQPQHF
CDR3nt: TGTGCCAGCAGCTTCGGGGAGAATAGCAATCAGCCCCAGCATTTT
d_gene: NA
v_gene: TRBV7-9
j_gene: TRBJ1-5
abundance: NA

CDR3aa: CASSFTTGQGDEKLFF
CDR3nt: TGTGCCAGCAGCTTTACAACGGGACAGGGGGATGAAAAACTGTTTTTT
d_gene: TRBD1
v_gene: TRBV5-6
j_gene: TRBJ1-4
abundance: NA

CDR3aa: CASSYSDNRYEQYF
CDR3nt: TGTGCCAGCAGTTACTCGGACAATCGCTACGAGCAGTACTTC
d_gene: NA
v_gene: TRBV6-5
j_gene: TRBJ2-7
abundance: NA

CDR3aa: CASSAGGQSAEAFF
CDR3nt: TGTGCCAGCAGCGCCGGGGGACAGTCGGCTGAAGCTTTCTTT
d_gene: TRBD1
v_gene: TRBV2
j_gene: TRBJ1-1
abundance: NA

CDR3aa: CASSKGPGTANTEAFF
CDR3nt: TGTGCCAGCAGTAAGGGGCCCGGGACAGCGAACACTGAAGCTTTCTTT
d_gene: TRBD1
v_gene: TRBV7-9
j_gene: TRBJ1-1
abundance: NA

CDR3aa: CAWAKQGNTEAFF
CDR3nt: TGTGCCTGGGCGAAACAGGGGAACACTGAAGCTTTCTTT
d_gene: NA
v_gene: TRBV30
j_gene: TRBJ1-1
abundance: NA

CDR3aa: CAWGDRGFDGYTF
CDR3nt: TGTGCCTGGGGTGACAGGGGTTTTGATGGCTACACCTTC
d_gene: TRBD1
v_gene: TRBV30
j_gene: TRBJ1-2
abundance: NA

CDR3aa: CASSPGTPITDTQYF
CDR3nt: TGTGCCAGCAGTCCCGGGACTCCCATCACAGATACGCAGTATTTT
d_gene: NA
v_gene: TRBV6-1
j_gene: TRBJ2-3
abundance: NA

CDR3aa: CASSLGQAGWTEAFF
CDR3nt: TGCGCCAGCAGCTTGGGACAGGCGGGCTGGACTGAAGCTTTCTTT
d_gene: NA
v_gene: TRBV5-1
j_gene: TRBJ1-1
abundance: NA

CDR3aa: CSSRDKGAYEQYF
CDR3nt: TGTTCCAGCAGGGACAAGGGGGCATACGAGCAGTACTTC
d_gene: TRBD1
v_gene: TRBV7-9
j_gene: TRBJ2-7
abundance: few

CDR3aa: CASSLSVRGTGELFF
CDR3nt: TGTGCCAGCAGCTTGTCCGTTAGGGGCACCGGGGAGCTGTTTTTT
d_gene: NA
v_gene: TRBV5-6
j_gene: TRBJ2-2
abundance: NA

CDR3aa: CASSLLGANTEAFF
CDR3nt: TGTGCCAGCAGCTTATTGGGGGCGAACACTGAAGCTTTCTTT
d_gene: NA
v_gene: TRBV7-3
j_gene: TRBJ1-1
abundance: NA

CDR3aa: CASSSGQGGTGELFF
CDR3nt: TGTGCCAGCAGCTCCGGACAGGGAGGCACCGGGGAGCTGTTTTTT
d_gene: TRBD1
v_gene: TRBV7-2
j_gene: TRBJ2-2
abundance: NA